This T cell receptor beta chain stems from a study of blood T cells in healthy people across ages. With a J-beta primer mix and a sample-barcoded 5' primer, a second PCR ran about 7 to 11 cycles. Template switching added a 12-random-nucleotide identifier to every cDNA molecule. TCRdb used MiXCR to reprocess the 5' RACE reads, holding one entry per CDR3 protein. Here the sample spans some 1,500,000 distinct CDR3 sequences, approximately 43% being singletons. Extractions gave at least 6 micrograms of total RNA per sample. The length of the CDR3 is 13 residues. Germline CDR1 LNHNV, CDR2 YYDKDF (reference sequence). Trimming stripped 3 bases from V and 0 bases from J, with 5 bases between. In its sample, this clonotype was seen a few times. As yet, its antigen is unknown. Study results and limitations: Nothing was known about donor CMV status, and this possibly confounded expanded clonotype changes.

Sequencing was done on a sample of blood. The sequence was obtained from a woman aged 18-35 years in good health. The chain has TRBV15 and TRBJ1-2; D not certain. DNA for the CDR3: TGTGCCACCAGCAGTCGGGCTAACTATGGCTACACCTTC. Translation gives CATSSRANYGYTF.